Below are 15 T cell receptor beta chains sequenced from a single sample in a study of Graves' ophthalmopathy and Graves' hyperthyroidism. Investigators amplified TCR beta CDR3 regions from RNA transcripts. HTBI-primed RT-PCR formed the first round, and a multiplex PCR formed the second. TCRdb reprocessed the multiplex PCR reads via MiXCR and lists one record per CDR3 protein. This table has some 160,000 distinct CDR3 sequences, 35% to 45% appearing once. The sequenced material came from peripheral blood. The source is a young man with Graves' ophthalmopathy.

This sequence joins TRBV30 and TRBJ2-2; D is uncertain. The CDR3 length is 14 residues. Germline V lookup: CDR1 GTSNPN, CDR2 SVGIG (reference sequence). With 0 bases removed from V and 3 bases from J, the gap between germline ends came to 8 bases. The CDR3 coding sequence is TGTGCCTGGAGTGTAACGCGATACACCGGGGAGCTGTTTTTT. This encodes CAWSVTRYTGELFF.

V usage is TRBV27 and J usage is TRBJ1-1; 8 bases are shared with TRBD1. The ends lost 0 bases at V and 4 bases at J; junction bases unmatched: 4. Germline CDR1 and CDR2: MNHEY and SMNVEV (reference sequence). This CDR3 has 15 residues. DNA of the CDR3: TGTGCCAGCAGTTTATCGTACAGGGGGGGCACTGAAGCTTTCTTT. Residues: CASSLSYRGGTEAFF.

This clonotype was detected once. This chain links TRBV7-3 with TRBJ2-5; 7 nucleotides agree with TRBD1. The CDR3 has 16 residues. The germline V gene has CDR1 SGHTA and CDR2 FQGTGA. Trimming removed 2 bases from V and 2 bases from J; junction bases left unmatched: 8. The DNA for the CDR3 is TGTGCCAGCAGCTTAGGACAGGCGAGGACACAAGAGACCCAGTACTTC. Encoded protein: CASSLGQARTQETQYF.

The CDR3 bases are TGTGCCAGCAGCTTTCTAGCGGGTGCCCTCGTCTACGAGCAGTACTTC. It specifies CASSFLAGALVYEQYF. The rearrangement joins TRBV11-2 to TRBJ2-7; 8 bases map to TRBD2. With 3 bases clipped from V and 3 bases from J, the junction kept 10 bases outside the gene matches. The CDR3 runs 16 residues. CDR1 SGHAT and CDR2 FQNNGV come from the germline V gene.

The J gene is TRBJ2-7, the V gene TRBV24-1, with 10 bases identical to TRBD2. Trimming removed 4 bases from V and 6 bases from J; junction bases left unmatched: 8. In germline, CDR1 is KGHDR, CDR2 SFDVKD. This CDR3 comprises 15 residues. CDR3 nucleotides: TGTGCCACCAGTGACCTGTCTAGCGGGAGCGGCGAGCAGTACTTC. It is translated as CATSDLSSGSGEQYF.

This clonotype was seen ten or more times. The chain joins TRBV29-1 to TRBJ2-4; possible D gene TRBD2, 8 bases. The CDR3 sequence is 19 residues long. Germline CDR1 reads SQVTM; CDR2 reads ANQGSEA. Deletions cut 7 bases from V and 0 bases from J, with 28 bases between. The CDR3 nucleotides are TGCAGCGCGGTGGGGGCTAGCGGGCCTCAGGGGGTAGCCAAAAACATTCAGTACTTC. It encodes CSAVGASGPQGVAKNIQYF.

The chain is built from TRBV6-1 and TRBJ1-2, with TRBD1 matching 8 bases. The trim removed 5 bases at V and 7 bases at J, leaving 12 bases unmatched. The CDR3 has 15 residues. CDR1 and CDR2 (germline): MNHNS, SASEGT. CDR3 protein: CASSRLQGQAIGYTF. The CDR3, as DNA: TGTGCCAGCAGTAGGTTACAGGGACAGGCCATTGGCTACACCTTC.

At least ten counts were recorded for this clonotype. The chain joins TRBV30 to TRBJ2-2, with unresolved D. V shed 0 bases and J shed 8 bases, with 4 bases lying between them. The CDR3 length is 11 residues. CDR1 and CDR2 from the germline V gene are GTSNPN and SVGIG (reference sequence). The CDR3: CAWSVSGELFF. CDR3 nucleotides: TGTGCCTGGAGTGTAAGTGGGGAGCTGTTTTTT.

The V gene is TRBV7-3, the J gene TRBJ2-7; the D gene is possibly TRBD2 (6 bases). The length of the CDR3 is 15 residues. Germline assignment: CDR1 SGHTA and CDR2 FQGTGA. V shed 0 bases and J shed 6 bases, with 15 bases lying between them. The CDR3 region is CASSLTGGNPGEQYF. The DNA of the CDR3 is TGTGCCAGCAGCTTAACGGGCGGGAATCCAGGCGAGCAGTACTTC.

This clonotype was recorded at least ten times. The chain uses TRBV6-6 and TRBJ2-7, with D maybe TRBD2 (6 bases). This CDR3 has 12 residues. V gave up 8 bases and J gave up 2 bases, with 10 bases separating them. From germline, CDR1 is MNHNY and CDR2 SVGAGI (reference sequence). The CDR3: CASEGLTYEQYF. CDR3 sequence (DNA): TGTGCCAGCGAGGGACTGACCTACGAGCAGTACTTC.

This clonotype showed up many times. This chain connects TRBV6-5 to TRBJ1-3, with no clear D. V lost 5 bases, J lost 0 bases, and 11 bases lay in between. Germline V CDR1 and CDR2: MNHEY, SVGAGI. This CDR3 has 15 residues. CDR3 region: CASSQDGSSGNTIYF. Here the CDR3 DNA reads TGTGCCAGCAGTCAGGACGGCAGCTCTGGAAACACCATATATTTT.

This clonotype came up many times. The chain has TRBV28 and TRBJ2-5; D is perhaps TRBD1 or TRBD2 (5 bases each). The germline V gene has CDR1 MDHEN and CDR2 SYDVKM. V was pared by 0 bases and J by 10 bases, with 9 bases between. This CDR3 has 12 amino acids. CDR3 in amino acids: CASSLWQRGQYF. CDR3 bases: TGTGCCAGCAGTTTATGGCAGAGGGGCCAGTACTTC.

The table lists this clonotype with many counts. The chain joins TRBV30 to TRBJ1-1; 7 nucleotides align to TRBD1. The germline V gene has CDR1 GTSNPN and CDR2 SVGIG (reference sequence). The CDR3 loop spans 12 amino acids. V was clipped by 4 bases and J by 11 bases; unmatched bases: 10. In nucleotides, the CDR3 is TGTGCCTGGAACCGACAGGGAGGTCAGGCTTTCTTT. It is translated as CAWNRQGGQAFF.

Note on this clonotype: One junction end does not reproduce the germline sequence, and a read error may be involved. V usage is TRBV20-1 and J usage is TRBJ1-6, with 7 bases fitting TRBD1. The CDR3 has 14 residues. Germline CDR1 and CDR2: DFQATT and SNEGSKA (reference sequence). The CDR3 nucleotides read TGCAGTGCTAGCCCGACAGGGAATGTCTCACCCCTCCGCTTT. It is translated as CSASPTGNVSPLRF.

Many counts were recorded for this clonotype. This chain links TRBV12-3 or TRBV12-4 with TRBJ2-5; the match to TRBD2 covers 11 bases. The CDR3 runs to 15 residues. J gave up 2 bases and V 6 bases, and 5 bases lay outside the gene matches. The CDR3 DNA follows: TGTGCCAGCAGATTGGGACTAGCGGAACAAGAGACCCAGTACTTC. Protein product: CASRLGLAEQETQYF.